Listed below are T cell receptor beta chains from one sample, sequenced in a study of blood T cells in healthy people across ages. TCRdb reprocessed the 5' RACE reads via MiXCR and lists one record per CDR3 protein. Counted here are about 1.4 million distinct CDR3 sequences, approximately 59% occurring once; the ten biggest clones make up over 6.5%. The sequenced sample was blood. These receptors came from a man younger than 35 in good health. The CDR3 runs from the conserved cysteine through the conserved F or W. A D gene is named only where the DNA matches it firmly. Rows may omit the clone size; those that give it use once, few, many or a size class.

>many|TRBV6-6|TRBD2|TRBJ2-1
TGTGCCAGCAGTTACTCGGGGCTAGCGGGAGCCTACAATGAGCAGTTCTTC
CASSYSGLAGAYNEQFF
>.|TRBV20-1|.|TRBJ2-7
TGCAGTGCTACTGAGCTGGGCGAGCAGTACTTC
CSATELGEQYF
>.|TRBV2|TRBD2|TRBJ2-3
TGTGCCAGCAGTGAAATTGCTAGCGGGAGTAAAATAGATACGCAGTATTTT
CASSEIASGSKIDTQYF
>.|TRBV20-1|.|TRBJ2-7
TGCAGTGCCGGCCCTCGGGGGACCTACGAGCAGTACTTC
CSAGPRGTYEQYF
>few|TRBV4-1|.|TRBJ2-3
TGCGCCAGCAGCCACTCTATTTTGGGCCCTCAGGAGAGAGATACGCAGTATTTT
CASSHSILGPQERDTQYF
>.|TRBV4-3|.|TRBJ2-3
TGCGCCAGCAGCCAGGGGGAAGTTGGGGTTTCGGGCACAGATACGCAGTATTTT
CASSQGEVGVSGTDTQYF
>.|TRBV6-5|.|TRBJ1-4
TGTGCCAGCAGTCAACACACTGCAACTAATGAAAAACTGTTTTTT
CASSQHTATNEKLFF
>.|TRBV6-4|.|TRBJ1-1
TGTGCCAGCAGTTTAACAACAGGGAACACTGAAGTTTTCTTT
CASSLTTGNTEVFF
>few|TRBV6-5|.|TRBJ2-5
TGTGCCACCAACCGGGGCCCACAAGAGACCCAGTACTTC
CATNRGPQETQYF
>.|TRBV10-3|.|TRBJ2-7
TGTGCCACCAAAGAGAACGAGCAGTACTTC
CATKENEQYF
>few|TRBV7-9|.|TRBJ2-6
TGTGCCAGCAGCCCCAAGGGTTTTGGGGCCAACGTCCTGACTTTC
CASSPKGFGANVLTF
>.|TRBV5-1|TRBD2|TRBJ2-1
TGCGCCAGCAGGAGGCCGGGGGAGGGAAATGGGCAGTTCTTC
CASRRPGEGNGQFF
>many|TRBV5-8|TRBD2|TRBJ2-4
TGTGCCAGCAGCGTTGACACCGGGGGGTGGGAGTACTTC
CASSVDTGGWEYF